The rows below give T cell receptor beta chains drawn from one sample of a study of blood T cell repertoires in COVID-19. Some clones are missing from TCRdb's copy, which holds only in-frame ones; the method was immunoSEQ multiplex PCR. The table records more than 55,000 clones, roughly 80% of them present only once. The source material was peripheral blood. These receptors all stem from a woman between 50 and 59 years old with active or convalescent COVID-19. CDR3s include the opening cysteine and the closing phenylalanine or tryptophan. A D gene is named only where the DNA matches it firmly. Not all rows give a size; the values are once, few, many and, for expanded clones, a class.

cdr3_nt cdr3_aa j_call d_call v_call clone_size
TGTGCCAGCAGCTTAACGGGCATAAGCTATGGCTACACCTTC CASSLTGISYGYTF TRBJ1-2 NA TRBV7-3 NA
TGCAGCGTGCTCACGGGGGGCTCTTTTATGAACACTGAAGCTTTCTTT CSVLTGGSFMNTEAFF TRBJ1-1 NA TRBV29-1 NA
TGTGCCAGCAGCATCACCGGGACAGGGAATGAGCAGTTCTTC CASSITGTGNEQFF TRBJ2-1 TRBD1 TRBV5-4 NA
TGCGCCAGCAGCTTGGCCGGACAGGGTGGATCGCCCCAGCATTTT CASSLAGQGGSPQHF TRBJ1-5 TRBD1 TRBV5-1 NA
TGCAGTGCTAGTAGGGGGGAGGTAGCGGGAGGCCCCTCCTACGAGCAGTACTTC CSASRGEVAGGPSYEQYF TRBJ2-7 TRBD2 TRBV20-1 NA
TGCAGCGTCACTAGCGGGAGAGGAAGCTCCTACAATGAGCAGTTCTTC CSVTSGRGSSYNEQFF TRBJ2-1 TRBD2 TRBV29-1 NA
TGTGCCAGCAGCTTCCAAGATATCCGGGATACGCAGTATTTT CASSFQDIRDTQYF TRBJ2-3 NA TRBV7-2 NA
TGTGCCAGCAGCTTCCTAGTGACAGGGAAGGGCACTGAAGCTTTCTTT CASSFLVTGKGTEAFF TRBJ1-1 TRBD1 TRBV5-6 NA
TGTGCCAGCAGCCCCCCGGGACTGGACTTCTCTGGGGCCAACGTCCTGACTTTC CASSPPGLDFSGANVLTF TRBJ2-6 NA TRBV7-8 few
TGCGCCAGCAGCCCGACAGGGGGCCTTTATCAAGAGACCCAGTACTTC CASSPTGGLYQETQYF TRBJ2-5 TRBD1 TRBV5-1 NA
TGTGCCAGCAGTTTTGGGACTAGCGGGAGAGGGCAAGAGACCCAGTACTTC CASSFGTSGRGQETQYF TRBJ2-5 TRBD2 TRBV6-2/TRBV6-3 many
TGCAGCGTTGAAGGATACGGTATCGGGGGGAACTCTGGAAACACCATATATTTT CSVEGYGIGGNSGNTIYF TRBJ1-3 NA TRBV29-1 NA
TGTGCCAGCAGGGCAGGGTGGAGGAACACTGAAGCTTTCTTT CASRAGWRNTEAFF TRBJ1-1 NA TRBV6-5 few
TGTGCCAGCAGTGAATCCAGACAGGGGGCTGGCTACACCTTC CASSESRQGAGYTF TRBJ1-2 TRBD1 TRBV25-1 few
TGTGCCATCAGGGAAACAGGGTCCCCCACAGATACGCAGTATTTT CAIRETGSPTDTQYF TRBJ2-3 NA TRBV10-3 NA
TGTGCCAGCAGCTTAGGCCAGGGTAATCCTAACTATGGCTACACCTTC CASSLGQGNPNYGYTF TRBJ1-2 NA TRBV11-2 NA
TGTGCCACCCTTGCGGGACAGGGGGATTCACCCCTCCACTTT CATLAGQGDSPLHF TRBJ1-6 TRBD1 TRBV10-3 NA
TGTGCCAGCAGGGACAGGGCCCCTTCGGGTGGCTACACCTTC CASRDRAPSGGYTF TRBJ1-2 TRBD1 TRBV3-1/TRBV3-2 few
TGCGCCACCGGAAGTAGCGGCTCCTACGAGCAGTACTTC CATGSSGSYEQYF TRBJ2-7 NA TRBV10-1 NA
TGCGCCAGCAGCCCCAGGGGTTCACCCCTCCACTTT CASSPRGSPLHF TRBJ1-6 NA TRBV5-1 NA
TGCGCCAGCAGTGAGTCGGAGGGGACCCAGTACTTC CASSESEGTQYF TRBJ2-5 NA TRBV10-2 few
TGTGCCACCAGTGATTTGTCTTTGGAGACCCAGTACTTC CATSDLSLETQYF TRBJ2-5 NA TRBV24-1 once
TGTGCCAGCAGCTTAGGACAGGGCGGGAACACCATATATTTT CASSLGQGGNTIYF TRBJ1-3 TRBD1 TRBV7-8 NA
TGCGCCAGCAGCTTGGCCGTGGCAGGGACTATGAACACTGAAGCTTTCTTT CASSLAVAGTMNTEAFF TRBJ1-1 NA TRBV5-1 NA
TGTGCCAGCAGTTATAGTAACTCCGGGGAGCTGTTTTTT CASSYSNSGELFF TRBJ2-2 NA TRBV6-5 once
TGTGCCAGCAGCGACGGAGACCAGTTCTCCTACGAGCAGTACTTC CASSDGDQFSYEQYF TRBJ2-7 NA TRBV7-9 few
TGCGCCAGCAGCCAAGGAGGAGCTAGCGGAGATACGCAGTATTTT CASSQGGASGDTQYF TRBJ2-3 TRBD2 TRBV4-3 NA
TGCACCAGCAGCCGAAACAGGGCGGGCCAGCCCCAGCATTTT CTSSRNRAGQPQHF TRBJ1-5 NA TRBV1 NA
TGCAGCGTTGATCTCCCGGGACAGGGGGATGTCTATGGCTACACCTTC CSVDLPGQGDVYGYTF TRBJ1-2 TRBD1 TRBV29-1 NA
TGTGCCAGCAGCCAAGAGTGGAGTGGGGATACGCAGTATTTT CASSQEWSGDTQYF TRBJ2-3 NA TRBV4-2 NA
TGTGCCAGGACTGATCCCTACGAGCAGTACTTC CARTDPYEQYF TRBJ2-7 NA TRBV21-1 NA
TGCGCCAGCAGCCGGGCTAGCGGGACGAACACCGGGGAGCTGTTTTTT CASSRASGTNTGELFF TRBJ2-2 TRBD2 TRBV5-1 NA
TGTGCCTGGAGGACCCGGGACAGGGTAACCGGGGAGCTGTTTTTT CAWRTRDRVTGELFF TRBJ2-2 TRBD1 TRBV30 NA
TGTGCCAGCAGCTTAGATGTTCAGGACTATGGCTACACCTTC CASSLDVQDYGYTF TRBJ1-2 NA TRBV7-8 few
TGTGCCAGTACCACGGGGGGTGGCTCACCCCTCCACTTT CASTTGGGSPLHF TRBJ1-6 NA TRBV19 NA
TGTGCCAGCAGCCGCGACTGGGACAATGAGCAGTTCTTC CASSRDWDNEQFF TRBJ2-1 NA TRBV3-1/TRBV3-2 NA
TGTGCCAGCAGCCTGAGCTCTGGAAACACCATATATTTT CASSLSSGNTIYF TRBJ1-3 NA TRBV5-6 NA
TGTGCCAGTAGTATTGCCCAGGGATCCTATGGCTACACCTTC CASSIAQGSYGYTF TRBJ1-2 NA TRBV19 once
TGCCAATCTCGGGACAGCTCCTACAATGAGCAGTTCTTC CQSRDSSYNEQFF TRBJ2-1 TRBD1 TRBV28 NA
TGCGCCAGCAAAACCCTACTGGGACTTACCGGGGAGCTGTTTTTT CASKTLLGLTGELFF TRBJ2-2 NA TRBV5-1 NA
TGTGCCAGCAGCTTGGAGTTAACTAGCGGAGGCACAGATACGCAGTATTTT CASSLELTSGGTDTQYF TRBJ2-3 TRBD2 TRBV5-6 once
TGCAGCGTCGCGACAGGGACCAACTATGGCTACACCTTC CSVATGTNYGYTF TRBJ1-2 TRBD1 TRBV29-1 NA
TGTGCCAGCAGTTCCGGTTCGTACCAAGAGACCCAGTACTTC CASSSGSYQETQYF TRBJ2-5 NA TRBV6-2/TRBV6-3 NA
TGTGCCAGCAGCTCTACAGGTTTTGGGTACACCTTC CASSSTGFGYTF TRBJ1-2 NA TRBV11-2 NA
TGTGCCAGCAGTCCGTATAGCAATCAGCCCCAGCATTTT CASSPYSNQPQHF TRBJ1-5 NA TRBV27 NA
TGCGCCAGCAGCTGGGGCCCCACTAGCGGGGGGTGGAATGAGCAGTTCTTC CASSWGPTSGGWNEQFF TRBJ2-1 TRBD2 TRBV5-1 NA
TGTGCCAGCAGCCAAACGGGGGGCAACTATGGCTACACCTTC CASSQTGGNYGYTF TRBJ1-2 NA TRBV7-8 NA
TGTGCCATCAGGGACCTTGGCGAGCGGAACTACGAGCAGTACTTC CAIRDLGERNYEQYF TRBJ2-7 NA TRBV10-3 NA
TGTGCCAGCAGTTACGGACTCCGCTACGAGCAGTACTTC CASSYGLRYEQYF TRBJ2-7 NA TRBV6-2/TRBV6-3 NA
TGCAGTGCTAGACGGACTGAAGCTTTCTTT CSARRTEAFF TRBJ1-1 NA TRBV20-1 NA
TGTGCCAGCAGTGAGCGGACTAGCGGGAATTACGAGCAGTACTTC CASSERTSGNYEQYF TRBJ2-7 TRBD2 TRBV6-1 NA